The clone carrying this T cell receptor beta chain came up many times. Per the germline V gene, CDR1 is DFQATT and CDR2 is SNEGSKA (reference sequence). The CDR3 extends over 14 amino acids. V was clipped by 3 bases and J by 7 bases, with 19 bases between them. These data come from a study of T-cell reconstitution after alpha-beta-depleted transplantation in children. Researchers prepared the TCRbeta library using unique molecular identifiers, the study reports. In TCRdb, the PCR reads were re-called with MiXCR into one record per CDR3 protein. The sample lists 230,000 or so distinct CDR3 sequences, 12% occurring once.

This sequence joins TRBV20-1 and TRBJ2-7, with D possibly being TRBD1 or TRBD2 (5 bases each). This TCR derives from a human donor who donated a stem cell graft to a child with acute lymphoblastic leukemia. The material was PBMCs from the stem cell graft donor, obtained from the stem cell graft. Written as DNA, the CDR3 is TGCAGTGCTAGCACCGGGACGGGCATGGGGGAGCAGTACTTC. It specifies CSASTGTGMGEQYF.